Listed below are T cell receptor beta chains from one sample, sequenced in a study of T cells expressing NK-cell markers. TCRdb reprocessed the 5' RACE reads and stores each CDR3 protein as one record, lacking DNA. The sample has some 390,000 distinct CDR3 sequences. Specimen: blood T cells: a sorted CD56 or NKG2C T cell subset, CD4+ or CD8+ T cells, or bulk PBMC T cells (not recorded which). The receptors here all came from a woman aged 50 to 60 in good health. The CDR3 runs from the conserved cysteine through the conserved F or W. Fields, in order: V gene, J gene, CDR3 length, CDR3 protein.

TRBV2	TRBJ2-5	12	CARSRDPQTQYF
TRBV7-9	TRBJ1-1	12	CASSFGYSEAFF
TRBV7-2	TRBJ2-1	15	CASSLVGGSYNEQFF
TRBV12-3/TRBV12-4	TRBJ2-3	17	CASRPAGGLSRTDTQYF
TRBV6-2/TRBV6-3	TRBJ2-1	15	CASRRLGLSYNEQFF
TRBV7-8	TRBJ2-1	12	CASSSGGDEQFF
TRBV7-9	TRBJ2-6	14	CASITVSGANVLTF
TRBV12-3/TRBV12-4	TRBJ1-2	14	CASSLVHYSYGYTF
TRBV11-2	TRBJ2-5	14	CASSQRDGQETQYF
TRBV5-1	TRBJ2-1	13	CASSPHPSGSQFF
TRBV20-1	TRBJ2-7	12	CSARVGQAEQYF
TRBV4-1	TRBJ2-2	16	CASSPGGARSPGELFF
TRBV2	TRBJ1-5	14	CASSEQGGYQPQHF
TRBV4-1	TRBJ2-5	14	CASSQVGGLGTQYF
TRBV2	TRBJ1-4	11	CASTRGEKLFF
TRBV29-1	TRBJ2-5	15	CSVEGGGDPQETQYF
TRBV12-5	TRBJ2-1	16	CASGYPGFSGYNEQFF